Sequencing of this T cell receptor beta chain was carried out in a study of monozygotic twins with inflammatory bowel disease. Using the 5' RACE reads, TCRdb records one entry per CDR3 protein without DNA. The repertoire table contains about 160,000 distinct CDR3 sequences. Study findings and constraints: Whereas healthy co-twins had higher TCRbeta diversity (inverse Simpson), IBD patients had lower diversity. Repertoire similarity did not differ between concordant and discordant twins, possibly owing to limited power.

Concerning this clonotype itself: Its antigen is not identified.

Germline CDR1 and CDR2: SEHNR and FQNEAQ (reference sequence). CDR3 length: 15 residues. Sequencing used blood. The gene calls are TRBV7-9 and TRBJ2-5; TCRdb indicates TRBD2, and absent DNA this call remains unverified. The clonotype comes from a human donor with ulcerative colitis or Crohn's disease, or a healthy co-twin of an affected twin (not recorded which). CDR3 loop: CASSQGLAGEETQYF.